This T cell receptor beta chain was identified in a study of CXCR3-negative and CXCR3-positive naive CD8 T cells. CDR3 length equals 13 residues. Per germline, CDR1 SGHRS and CDR2 YFSETQ. Concerning this clonotype itself: Antigen: not known.

UMI labels and 5' RACE were used to prepare the TRB cDNA libraries. TCRdb re-called the 5' RACE reads and gives one entry per CDR3 protein, without DNA. This sample's clone table lists tens of thousands of distinct CDR3 sequences. Triplicate sorts of 300,000 cells per CD8+ subset. Study outcomes and limitations: Both naive subsets had comparably high diversity; memory CD8+ cells much lower. CXCR3 expression partially decreased after cryopreservation; most assays used fresh PBMCs.

The chain carries TRBV5-1 and TRBJ2-7. Material for sequencing was memory CD8+ T cells from blood. The clonotype comes from a human donor in good health. Some clones in this sample may be carry-over from other donors' samples. Here the CDR3 reads CASSLVDHYEQYF.